The 14 T cell receptor beta chains below were found in one sample sequenced in a study of T cell changes during pregnancy in multiple sclerosis. The table came from immunoSEQ multiplex PCR; TCRdb's copy has only in-frame clones and leaves some out. The sample consists of about 58,000 clones, 93% of them appearing once. Sequenced here: CD8+ T cells from peripheral blood mononuclear cells, sampled in the second trimester of pregnancy. The receptors stem from a female donor with multiple sclerosis, enrolled in a pregnancy study.

This clone was detected once. This rearrangement joins TRBV7-3 to TRBJ1-1; 8 bases fit TRBD1. The CDR3 sequence is 13 residues long. The V and J ends lost 4 bases and 6 bases, in that order; junction bases with no gene match: 4. CDR1 and CDR2 (germline): SGHTA, FQGTGA. The CDR3 region has the DNA TGTGCCAGCAGCTCCGACAGGGGAGCTGAAGCTTTCTTT. Protein sequence: CASSSDRGAEAFF.

This clone appeared a single time. CDR3 in DNA: TGTGCCAGCAGCCTCCTCAATGAGCAGTTCTTC. Translation: CASSLLNEQFF. This chain links TRBV2 with TRBJ2-1; no definite D call. With 6 bases removed from V and 6 bases from J, the gap between germline ends came to 6 bases. The CDR3 runs to 11 residues. Germline CDR1 is SNHLY and CDR2 is FYNNEI.

The chain recombines TRBV7-9 with TRBJ2-1; 7 bases align to TRBD1. CDR3 length: 13 amino acids. V gave up 5 bases and J gave up 5 bases; unmatched junction bases: 3. CDR1 and CDR2 (germline): SEHNR, FQNEAQ (reference sequence). The CDR3 here is CASSLGTDNEQFF. Written as DNA, the CDR3 is TGTGCCAGCAGCCTGGGGACAGACAATGAGCAGTTCTTC.

The chain is built from TRBV5-1 and TRBJ2-7; the D gene is possibly TRBD1 (6 bases). Germline lookup yields CDR1 SGHRS and CDR2 YFSETQ. The V end lost 7 bases, the J end lost 0 bases, and 20 bases lay between the germline ends. This CDR3 spans 16 amino acids. The DNA of the CDR3 is TGCGCCAGCCGCCTACTCCCCACAGGGACCTCCTACGAGCAGTACTTC. Encoded protein: CASRLLPTGTSYEQYF.

The chain has TRBV15 and TRBJ1-1, with D possibly matching TRBD1 (6 bases). CDR3 size: 15 residues. CDR1 is LNHNV and CDR2 is YYDKDF in the germline V gene (reference sequence). V lost 5 bases and J lost 1, with 14 bases in between. CDR3 nucleotide sequence: TGTGCCACCAGCGTCCAGCCGACAGGGAACACTGAAGCTTTCTTT. This encodes CATSVQPTGNTEAFF. The variable domain in full, with the rest retrieved from reference TRBV15 and TRBJ1-1, is DAMVIQNPRYQVTQFGKPVTLSCSQTLNHNVMYWYQQKSSQAPKLLFHYYDKDFNNEADTPDNFQSRRPNTSFCFLDIRSPGLGDTAMYLCATSVQPTGNTEAFFGQGTRLTVV.

This chain connects TRBV10-1 to TRBJ2-1; 10 bases agree with TRBD2. V dropped 3 bases and J dropped 8; count of bases not matched to a gene: 1. Looked up from germline, CDR1 is WNHNN and CDR2 is SYGVQD (reference sequence). The CDR3 has 13 residues. The CDR3 region is CASSDSGRDEQFF. For the CDR3, the DNA is TGCGCCAGCAGTGACAGCGGGAGGGATGAGCAGTTCTTC.

V usage is TRBV4-3 and J usage is TRBJ1-5; TRBD1 is a possible D gene (6 bases). Germline V CDR1 and CDR2: LGHNA, YSLEER. The CDR3 is made up of 15 amino acids. Trimming removed 0 bases at V and 8 bases at J, with 14 bases between. For the CDR3, the DNA is TGCGCCAGCAGCCAAGATTCAGGGGCCAGGGAGCCCCAGCATTTT. This encodes CASSQDSGAREPQHF.

This clone has just one count. This rearrangement joins TRBV27 to TRBJ2-7; a weak D match, TRBD1 (6 bases). The CDR3 is made up of 16 amino acids. Germline assignment: CDR1 MNHEY and CDR2 SMNVEV (reference sequence). Trimming took 0 bases from V and 2 from J, leaving 14 bases between them. The CDR3 sequence: CASSLSKGDAPYEQYF. Written as DNA, the CDR3 is TGTGCCAGCAGTTTATCGAAGGGGGACGCGCCCTACGAGCAGTACTTC.

For this clone: One end of the junction is discordant with germline, which a read error may explain. This sequence joins TRBV28 and TRBJ2-1, with D perhaps matching TRBD1 (6 bases). There are 15 residues in the CDR3. From germline, CDR1 is MDHEN and CDR2 SYDVKM. CDR3 sequence reads: CASSPQGFGTYAGVF. The DNA for the CDR3 is TGTGCCAGCAGTCCCCAGGGGTTCGGGACCTATGCAGGAGTCTTC.

This chain joins TRBV21-1 and TRBJ1-2; the DNA was not compared with TRBD1, the D call given in the table. TRBV21-1 is designated a pseudogene. The CDR3 loop spans 14 amino acids. The CDR3 bases are TGTGCCAGCAGTTACAGGGGGCTGGACTATGGCTACACCTTC. This sequence encodes CASSYRGLDYGYTF.

This chain joins TRBV25-1 and TRBJ2-5, with 11 positions matching TRBD2. This CDR3 has 14 amino acids. V was clipped by 4 bases and J by 5 bases; unmatched bases: 3. Germline CDR1 reads MGHDK; CDR2 reads SYGVNS. The CDR3: CASSVPSGGETQYF. CDR3 sequence (DNA): TGTGCCAGCAGTGTCCCTAGCGGGGGGGAGACCCAGTACTTC.

J is TRBJ1-1 and V is TRBV5-1; 7 bases agree with TRBD1. CDR3 length equals 15 residues. Germline V CDR1 and CDR2: SGHRS, YFSETQ. After removal of 4 bases from V and 5 bases from J, the junction contained 11 bases not matched to a gene. CDR3 nucleotide sequence: TGCGCCAGCAGCCCGCGACAGGGTGAGGGAACTGAAGCTTTCTTT. Translated, it gives CASSPRQGEGTEAFF.

The chain couples TRBV28 to TRBJ2-3; no reliable D call. This CDR3 is built from 12 residues. Trimming removed 1 base from V and 4 bases from J, with 3 bases in between. Germline V lookup: CDR1 MDHEN, CDR2 SYDVKM. CDR3 region: CASSLSPDTQYF. The CDR3 nucleotides are TGTGCCAGCAGTTTATCTCCAGATACGCAGTATTTT.

The chain has TRBV9 and TRBJ2-1; TRBD1 agrees at 10 bases. Trimming cost V 0 bases and J 4 bases; bases outside gene matches: 4. The CDR3 is 16 amino acids. CDR1 and CDR2 (germline): SGDLS, YYNGEE. In nucleotides, the CDR3 is TGTGCCAGCAGCGTAGGGACAGGGGGGGAGTACAATGAGCAGTTCTTC. Residues: CASSVGTGGEYNEQFF.